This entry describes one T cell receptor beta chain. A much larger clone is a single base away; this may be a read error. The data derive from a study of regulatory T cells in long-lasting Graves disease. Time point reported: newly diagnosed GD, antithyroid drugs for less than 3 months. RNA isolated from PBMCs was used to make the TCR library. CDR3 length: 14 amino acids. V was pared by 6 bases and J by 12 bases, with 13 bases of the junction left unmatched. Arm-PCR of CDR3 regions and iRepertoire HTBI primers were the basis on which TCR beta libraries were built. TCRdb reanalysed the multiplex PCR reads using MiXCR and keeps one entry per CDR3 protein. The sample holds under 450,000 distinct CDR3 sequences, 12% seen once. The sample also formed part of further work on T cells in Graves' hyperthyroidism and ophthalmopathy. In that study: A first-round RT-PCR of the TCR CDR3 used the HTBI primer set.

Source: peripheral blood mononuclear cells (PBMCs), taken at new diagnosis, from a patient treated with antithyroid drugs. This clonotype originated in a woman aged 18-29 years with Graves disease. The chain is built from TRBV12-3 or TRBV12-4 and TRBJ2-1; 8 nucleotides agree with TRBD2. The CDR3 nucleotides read TGTGCCAGCAGCCCAGGGACTAGTAGTGGTGGGCAGTTCTTC. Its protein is CASSPGTSSGGQFF.